A selection of T cell receptor beta chains follows, all from one sample in a study of cytomegalovirus exposure and HLA in healthy donors. The repertoire was sequenced with immunoSEQ multiplex PCR; TCRdb's copy has only in-frame clones and lacks some. The sample lists roughly 280,000 clones; 80% to 90% were seen once. The sequenced material came from PBMCs. The receptor set was obtained from a woman aged 18-35 years in good health and CMV-seronegative. CDR3s include the opening cysteine and the closing phenylalanine or tryptophan. The D gene is left open where the match is weak. Only part of the rows carry a size: once, few, many, or a class if the clone is expanded.

few	TRBJ1-1	TRBV29-1	-	CSVDLGQHTEAFF	TGCAGCGTTGATCTCGGACAGCACACTGAAGCTTTCTTT
-	TRBJ1-5	TRBV29-1	TRBD1	CSAGTGGNQPQHF	TGCAGCGCCGGGACAGGGGGAAATCAGCCCCAGCATTTT
-	TRBJ2-7	TRBV4-1	TRBD2	CASSQDQLADSSYEQYF	TGCGCCAGCAGCCAAGATCAACTAGCGGACAGCTCCTACGAGCAGTACTTC
-	TRBJ2-1	TRBV13	TRBD2	CASSLASGILSYNEQFF	TGTGCCAGCAGCTTGGCTAGCGGGATCCTCTCCTACAATGAGCAGTTCTTC
-	TRBJ2-3	TRBV4-3	-	CASSQDRSPGTQYF	TGCGCCAGCAGCCAAGATCGATCCCCAGGTACGCAGTATTTT
-	TRBJ1-2	TRBV6-6	-	CASSVGGSDYGYTF	TGTGCCAGCAGTGTCGGGGGAAGTGACTATGGCTACACCTTC
once	TRBJ1-1	TRBV18	-	CASSPPTPGSDTEAFF	TGTGCCAGCTCACCACCCACACCGGGATCCGACACTGAAGCTTTCTTT
-	TRBJ1-2	TRBV6-5	TRBD1	CASSRDRGYGYTF	TGTGCCAGCAGCCGAGACAGGGGCTATGGCTACACCTTC
-	TRBJ2-3	TRBV30	-	CAWSLGARDTQYF	TGTGCCTGGAGTTTGGGGGCACGGGATACGCAGTATTTT
-	TRBJ1-5	TRBV10-1	-	CASSEGGYNQPQHF	TGCGCCAGCAGTGAAGGAGGGTACAATCAGCCCCAGCATTTT
once	TRBJ2-7	TRBV7-9	TRBD2	CASSLGELAGHEQYF	TGTGCCAGCAGCTTAGGGGAACTAGCGGGACACGAGCAGTACTTC
few	TRBJ2-5	TRBV30	TRBD2	CAWLASGEETQYF	TGTGCCTGGTTGGCTAGCGGGGAAGAGACCCAGTACTTC
-	TRBJ1-1	TRBV30	-	CAWDQGIGTEAFF	TGTGCCTGGGACCAGGGTATCGGGACTGAAGCTTTCTTT
-	TRBJ1-1	TRBV9	TRBD1	CASSGRDRQMNTEAFF	TGTGCCAGCAGCGGACGGGACAGACAAATGAACACTGAAGCTTTCTTT
-	TRBJ2-5	TRBV6-6	TRBD2	CASSLGGGELASDQYF	TGTGCCAGCAGTTTGGGCGGGGGGGAGCTAGCCAGCGACCAGTACTTC
-	TRBJ1-2	TRBV6-6	TRBD1	CASSWTGGNYGYTF	TGTGCCAGCAGTTGGACAGGAGGCAACTATGGCTACACCTTC
-	TRBJ2-1	TRBV4-1	-	CASTSKTCQRVYNEQFF	TGCGCCAGCACCTCCAAGACGTGCCAGCGGGTCTACAATGAGCAGTTCTTC
-	TRBJ2-3	TRBV5-1	TRBD1	CASKYRDRSFMDTQYF	TGCGCCAGCAAGTACCGGGACAGGTCGTTTATGGATACGCAGTATTTT
-	TRBJ2-2	TRBV6-6	TRBD1	CASSYTGGPGELFF	TGTGCCAGCAGTTATACAGGGGGCCCCGGGGAGCTGTTTTTT
-	TRBJ1-5	TRBV4-1	-	CASSPVPLAGQPQHF	TGCGCCAGCAGTCCCGTACCATTGGCAGGGCAGCCCCAGCATTTT
-	TRBJ2-7	TRBV27	TRBD2	CASSLWTSGRPYEQYF	TGTGCCAGCAGTTTATGGACTAGCGGGAGACCCTACGAGCAGTACTTC
-	TRBJ2-1	TRBV7-7	TRBD2	CASSNGLAPYHNEQFF	TGTGCCAGCAGCAACGGACTAGCCCCTTACCACAATGAGCAGTTCTTC
-	TRBJ1-2	TRBV28	-	CASSSISGGLTGLYGYTF	TGTGCCAGCAGTTCAATATCGGGTGGATTGACAGGACTCTATGGCTACACCTTC
-	TRBJ2-7	TRBV7-2	TRBD2	CASSPLDSGSGEQYF	TGTGCCAGCAGCCCTCTTGATAGCGGGAGTGGCGAGCAGTACTTC
-	TRBJ2-7	TRBV18	TRBD1	CASSQGTGIYEQYF	TGTGCCAGCTCCCAGGGGACAGGGATTTACGAGCAGTACTTC
-	TRBJ2-7	TRBV6-5	TRBD1	CASSTGTGEMQYF	TGTGCCAGCAGCACCGGGACAGGGGAAATGCAGTACTTC
-	TRBJ2-3	TRBV9	-	CASSVRQTTDTQYF	TGTGCCAGCAGCGTACGGCAGACAACAGATACGCAGTATTTT
-	TRBJ2-2	TRBV11-1	TRBD2	CASSREGAVTGELFF	TGTGCCAGTTCCAGGGAGGGAGCGGTAACCGGGGAGCTGTTTTTT
-	TRBJ2-3	TRBV5-1	TRBD1	CASSGTGAQYTDTQYF	TGCGCCAGCAGCGGGACAGGGGCCCAGTACACAGATACGCAGTATTTT